The 6 T cell receptor beta chains presented below share a single source sample, sequenced in a study of response to subunit inactivated influenza vaccine. TCRdb reprocessed the RT-PCR reads with MiXCR, giving one entry per CDR3 protein. Of roughly 460,000 distinct CDR3 sequences in the sample, about a tenth are singletons; the top ten hold approximately 12%. The sample here was PBMCs from blood, taken more than 35 days after vaccination. The receptors derive from a man aged 45-65 years who received an inactivated influenza vaccine.

The table lists this clonotype with many counts. The chain has TRBV5-1 and TRBJ2-2, with a tentative D call TRBD1 (5 bases). Germline CDR1 SGHRS, CDR2 YFSETQ. CDR3 size: 14 residues. Trimming left V 1 base short and J 3 bases short, with 7 bases between. In DNA, the CDR3 is TGCGCCAGCAGCTTGAGGGGCGACACCGGGGAGCTGTTTTTT. This sequence encodes CASSLRGDTGELFF.

Only a few counts were recorded for this clonotype. This sequence joins TRBV11-3 and TRBJ2-3; D might be TRBD2 (5 bases). From germline, CDR1 is SGHNT and CDR2 YENEEA. CDR3 length: 13 residues. The V gene lost 6 bases and the J gene lost 9 bases, with 16 bases spanning the gap. The CDR3 DNA reads as TGTGCCAGCAGTCTCTTCCTCGGGGAAACGCAGTATTTT. It is translated as CASSLFLGETQYF.

For the CDR3, the DNA is TGTGCCAGCAGCCCTTTAAGGTCGACCAGAGAGACCCAGTACTTC. Protein: CASSPLRSTRETQYF. The chain links TRBV7-7 to TRBJ2-5; the D is unclear. From germline, CDR1 is SSHAT and CDR2 FNYEAQ (reference sequence). The CDR3 spans 15 residues. V shed 5 bases and J shed 4 bases, with 17 bases lying between them.

The J gene is TRBJ2-5, the V gene TRBV6-5; 9 nucleotides align to TRBD2. V gave up 2 bases and J gave up 9 bases; unmatched junction bases: 16. Germline CDR1 and CDR2: MNHEY and SVGAGI. This CDR3 has 17 residues. In DNA form, the CDR3 reads TGTGCCAGCAGTTACGTGCTTATCCTAGCGGGACCGGGGGCCCAGTACTTC. The encoded protein is CASSYVLILAGPGAQYF.

This clonotype has a handful of counts. The chain recombines TRBV10-3 with TRBJ2-7; D gene uncertain. Germline V gene lookup returns CDR1 ENHRY and CDR2 SYGVKD. V lost 2 bases and J lost 6, with 5 bases in between. This CDR3 has 11 residues. Here the CDR3 reads CAISERFEQYF. CDR3 sequence (DNA): TGTGCCATCAGTGAGAGGTTCGAGCAGTACTTC.

This clonotype has just a few counts. CDR3 in amino acids: CASSRQGTVNYGYTF. DNA for the CDR3: TGTGCCAGCAGCCGACAGGGGACCGTAAACTATGGCTACACCTTC. The chain joins TRBV7-9 to TRBJ1-2; 8 bases fit TRBD1. The V segment lost 5 bases and the J segment 2 bases; nucleotides outside the gene matches: 7. The germline gives CDR1 SEHNR, CDR2 FQNEAQ (reference sequence). The CDR3 runs to 15 residues.